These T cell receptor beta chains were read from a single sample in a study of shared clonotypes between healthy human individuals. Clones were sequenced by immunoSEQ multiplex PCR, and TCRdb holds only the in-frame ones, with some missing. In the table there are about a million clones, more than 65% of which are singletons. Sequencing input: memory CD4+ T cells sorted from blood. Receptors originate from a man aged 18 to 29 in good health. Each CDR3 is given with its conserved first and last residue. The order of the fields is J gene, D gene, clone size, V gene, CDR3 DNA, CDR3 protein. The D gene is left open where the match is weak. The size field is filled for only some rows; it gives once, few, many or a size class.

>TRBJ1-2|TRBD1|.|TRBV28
TGTGCCAGCAGTTCCTCAGGGGGCAACTATGGCTACACCTTC
CASSSSGGNYGYTF
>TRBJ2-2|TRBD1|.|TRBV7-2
TGTGCCAGCAGCGAGGGTCAGGGGGCCGCCGGGGAGCTGTTTTTT
CASSEGQGAAGELFF
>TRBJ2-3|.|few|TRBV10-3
TGTGCCATCAGTGAGTCAGGGAGATCGGATACGCAGTATTTT
CAISESGRSDTQYF
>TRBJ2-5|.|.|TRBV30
TGTGCCTGGAGTGTACCCCCTAGGGAGCAGTACTTC
CAWSVPPREQYF
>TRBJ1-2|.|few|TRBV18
TGTGCCAGCTCACCCCAGGACTATGGCTACACCTTC
CASSPQDYGYTF
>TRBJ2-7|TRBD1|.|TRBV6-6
TGTGCCAGCAGACAGGGGGGTTCCGACGAGCAGTACTTC
CASRQGGSDEQYF
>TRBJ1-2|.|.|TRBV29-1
TGCAGCGTGGTTGAAATGGGGATGTGGGGAAGTAACTATGGCTACACCTTC
CSVVEMGMWGSNYGYTF
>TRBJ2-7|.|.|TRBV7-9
TGTGCCAGCAGCACCCCGGGACAAACCTACGAGCAGTACTTC
CASSTPGQTYEQYF
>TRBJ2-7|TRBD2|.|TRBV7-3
TGTGCCAGCAGCCCTAGCGGGGGGTTGTCCTACGAGCAGTACTTC
CASSPSGGLSYEQYF
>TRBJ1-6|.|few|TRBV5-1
TGCGCCAGCAGCTTGGTCGGGAGCTCCTATAATTCACCCCTCCACTTT
CASSLVGSSYNSPLHF
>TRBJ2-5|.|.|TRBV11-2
TGTGCCAGCAGCTTCGGGAGTCCGGGGGAGACCCAGTACTTC
CASSFGSPGETQYF
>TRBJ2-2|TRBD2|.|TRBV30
TGTGCCTGGAGTGCCGGGAGGTTCACCGGGGAGCTGTTTTTT
CAWSAGRFTGELFF
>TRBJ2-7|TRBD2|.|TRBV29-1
TGCAGCGTTGAAGGCGGGAGTCGGTCCTACGAGCAGTACTTC
CSVEGGSRSYEQYF
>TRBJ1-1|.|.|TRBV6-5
TGTGCCAGCAGTTCCATAGGGGGAAACACTGAAGCTTTCTTT
CASSSIGGNTEAFF
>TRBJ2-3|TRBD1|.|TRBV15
TGTGCCACCAGCAGAGATGCAGGGGGCGGCGATACGCAGTATTTT
CATSRDAGGGDTQYF
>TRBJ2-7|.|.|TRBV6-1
TGTGCCAGCAGTCCAATCACGACAAGCACTAGCGAGCAGTACTTC
CASSPITTSTSEQYF
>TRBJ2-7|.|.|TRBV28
TGTGCCAGCAGTTCGATCAGGACAAGAAGAGGGCACTTC
CASSSIRTRRGHF
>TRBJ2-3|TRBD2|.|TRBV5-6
TGTGCCAGCAGGTCTGGAACTAGCGGTAGATATAGCACAGATACGCAGTATTTT
CASRSGTSGRYSTDTQYF
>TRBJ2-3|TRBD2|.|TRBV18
TGTGCCAGCTCACCTCTAGCGGGGGTCACAGATACGCAGTATTTT
CASSPLAGVTDTQYF
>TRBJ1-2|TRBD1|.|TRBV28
TGTGCCAGCAGTTTGGGACAGGCTAAATATGGCTACACCTTC
CASSLGQAKYGYTF
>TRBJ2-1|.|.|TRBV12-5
TGTGCTAGTGGCTCTCCGGCGGAGGGCCGCTACAATGAGCAGTTCTTC
CASGSPAEGRYNEQFF
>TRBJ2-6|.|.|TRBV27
TGTGCCAGCAGTTTTTGGGGCTCTGGGGCCAACGTCCTGACTTTC
CASSFWGSGANVLTF
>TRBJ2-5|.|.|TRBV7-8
TGTGCCAGCAGCTTACTCCAAGAGACCCAGTACTTC
CASSLLQETQYF
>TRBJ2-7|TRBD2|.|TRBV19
TGTGCCAGTAGTAGGACTAGCGGGAAGGTCTACGAGCAGTACTTC
CASSRTSGKVYEQYF
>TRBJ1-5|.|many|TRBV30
TGTGCCTGGAGTTTCCGGGGAGTTAGCAATCAGCCCCAGCATTTT
CAWSFRGVSNQPQHF
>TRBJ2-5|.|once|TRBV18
TGTGCCAGCTCACCGGGAAAAGAGACCCAGTACTTC
CASSPGKETQYF
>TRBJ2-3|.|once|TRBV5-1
TGCGCCAGCAGCTCGGTCGGGGCAGATACGCAGTATTTT
CASSSVGADTQYF
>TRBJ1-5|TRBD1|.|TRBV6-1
TGTGCCAGCAGTGGCACGACAGGGGCTAGCAATCAGCCCCAGCATTTT
CASSGTTGASNQPQHF
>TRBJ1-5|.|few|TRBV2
TGTGCCAGCAGGCGGGACAATCAGCCCCAGCATTTT
CASRRDNQPQHF
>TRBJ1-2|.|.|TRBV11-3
TGTGCCAGCAGGCTTCTCGGTTTAAACTATGGCTACACCTTC
CASRLLGLNYGYTF
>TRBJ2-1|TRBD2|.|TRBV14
TGTGCCAGCAGCCTCCCCGGGGCTAGCGGGAGATATGAGCAGTTCTTC
CASSLPGASGRYEQFF
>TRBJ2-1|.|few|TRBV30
TGTGCCTGGAGTCGGGAGTACAGTTCGAATGAGCAGTTCTTC
CAWSREYSSNEQFF
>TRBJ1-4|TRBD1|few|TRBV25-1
TGTGCCAGCAGTGATTCAGGGGGCAATGAAAAACTGTTTTTT
CASSDSGGNEKLFF
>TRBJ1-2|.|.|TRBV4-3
TGCGCCAGCAGCCAAGTTGGGGACAAAAACTATGGCTACACCTTC
CASSQVGDKNYGYTF
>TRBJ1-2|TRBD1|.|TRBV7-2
TGTGCCAGCAGCCCTGACTCCGGGACAGGGGGCCGCTATGGCTACACCTTC
CASSPDSGTGGRYGYTF
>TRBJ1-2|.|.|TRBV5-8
TGTGCCAGCAGCTTGGGGGACAAGATCGTTTATGGCTACACCTTC
CASSLGDKIVYGYTF
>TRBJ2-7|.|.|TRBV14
TGTGCCAGCAGCCTCGTACCGGGACCCTACGAGCAGTACTTC
CASSLVPGPYEQYF
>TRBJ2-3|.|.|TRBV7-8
TGTGCCAGCAGCCGAGACCGAGATACGCAGTATTTT
CASSRDRDTQYF
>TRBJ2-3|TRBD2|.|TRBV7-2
TGTGCCAGCAGCTTAATCGGCGGGGGGGCCCCCGATACGCAGTATTTT
CASSLIGGGAPDTQYF
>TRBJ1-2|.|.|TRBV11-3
TGTGCCAGCAGCTTAGGTCAGACAGTTCCCCTTATAAGATTTGGCTATGGCTACACCTTC
CASSLGQTVPLIRFGYGYTF
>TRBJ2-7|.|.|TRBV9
TGTGCCAGCAGCGTAGAACGACCGTCTTACGAGCAGTACTTC
CASSVERPSYEQYF
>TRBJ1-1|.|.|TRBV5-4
TGTGCCAGCAGCTTACTAAGCTTGAACACTGAAGCTTTCTTT
CASSLLSLNTEAFF
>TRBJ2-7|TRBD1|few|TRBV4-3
TGCGCCAGCAGCCAAGACCCGCGACAGGGCGAGCAGTACTTC
CASSQDPRQGEQYF
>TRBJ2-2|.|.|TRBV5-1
TGCGCCAGCAGCGCCGACCCGAGCACCGGGGAGCTGTTTTTT
CASSADPSTGELFF
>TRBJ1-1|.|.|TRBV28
TGTGCCAGCATAAGCGGGTCCGCACGAGCTTTCTTT
CASISGSARAFF
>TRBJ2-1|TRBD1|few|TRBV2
TGTGCCAGCAGTAGGGACAGGGCCTACAATGAGCAGTTCTTC
CASSRDRAYNEQFF
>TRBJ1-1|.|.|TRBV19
TGTGCAAGTAGTATACAGGGAGTGGGCACTGAAGCTTTCTTT
CASSIQGVGTEAFF
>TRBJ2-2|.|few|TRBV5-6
TGTGCCAGCAGCCCCCCGGGGGAGGGGGCAGTCACCGGGGAGCTGTTTTTT
CASSPPGEGAVTGELFF
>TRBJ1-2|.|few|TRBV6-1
TGTGCCAGCAGTGATTGGGTTGCGGGGCAGATCGTCTTC
CASSDWVAGQIVF